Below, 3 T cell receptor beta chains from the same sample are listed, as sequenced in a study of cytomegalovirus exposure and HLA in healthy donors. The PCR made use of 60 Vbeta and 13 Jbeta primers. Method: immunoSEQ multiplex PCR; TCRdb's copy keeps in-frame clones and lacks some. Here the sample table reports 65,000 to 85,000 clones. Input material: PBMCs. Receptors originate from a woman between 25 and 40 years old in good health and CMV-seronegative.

In DNA form, the CDR3 reads TGTGCCAGCAGCCTCCGGTATGGTGCGGGGGTTAGGGACAATGAGCAGTTCTTC. Protein sequence: CASSLRYGAGVRDNEQFF. The chain combines TRBV27 with TRBJ2-1; 7 positions agree with TRBD2. There are 18 residues in the CDR3. Germline CDR1 and CDR2: MNHEY and SMNVEV (reference sequence). Trimming removed 6 bases from V and 5 bases from J; junction bases left unmatched: 19.

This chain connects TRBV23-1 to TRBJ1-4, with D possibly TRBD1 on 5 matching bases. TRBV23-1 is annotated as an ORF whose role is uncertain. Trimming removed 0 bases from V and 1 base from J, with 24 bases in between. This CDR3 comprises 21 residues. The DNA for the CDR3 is TGCGCCAGCAGTCAATCTCCCCTAACCTTCGACAGTTGGGGAACTAATGAAAAACTGTTTTTT. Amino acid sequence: CASSQSPLTFDSWGTNEKLFF.

Here the CDR3 reads CASSCRNLLYEQYF. For the CDR3, the DNA is TGTGCCAGCAGCTGCAGGAACCTCCTCTACGAGCAGTACTTC. The chain recombines TRBV7-3 with TRBJ2-7; no firm D call. The germline gives CDR1 SGHTA, CDR2 FQGTGA. The V end lost 4 bases, the J end lost 3 bases, and 13 bases lay between the germline ends. This CDR3 region has 14 residues. Filled out from reference TRBV7-3 and TRBJ2-7, the complete variable domain reads GAGVSQTPSNKVTEKGKYVELRCDPISGHTALYWYRQSLGQGPEFLIYFQGTGAADDSGLPNDRFFAVRPEGSVSTLKIQRTERGDSAVYLCASSCRNLLYEQYFGPGTRLTVT.